The rows below give T cell receptor beta chains drawn from one sample of a study of cytomegalovirus exposure and HLA in healthy donors. TCRdb's copy holds only in-frame clones and misses some; the assay was immunoSEQ multiplex PCR. The profile shows 120,000 to 150,000 clones, about 89% of them singletons. The sample taken for sequencing was PBMCs. The source of these receptors is a young woman in good health and CMV-seropositive. Both conserved end residues are part of each CDR3. D genes are given only for firm matches. Expanded clones are given a class, and other clones once, few, many or no size at all.

j_call,v_call,clone_size,cdr3_length,d_call,cdr3_nt,cdr3_aa
TRBJ2-6,TRBV2,.,19,TRBD1,TGTGCCAGCAGTGAGGTAAGGGGGCGTGCGAGCTCTGGGGCCAACGTCCTGACTTTC,CASSEVRGRASSGANVLTF
TRBJ1-3,TRBV29-1,.,13,.,TGCAGCGTTCGCGGGACGGCTGGAAACACCATATATTTT,CSVRGTAGNTIYF
TRBJ2-1,TRBV5-1,.,13,.,TGCGCCAGCAGCTTTGGCGGAGGAAATGAGCAGTTCTTC,CASSFGGGNEQFF
TRBJ2-1,TRBV2,.,15,TRBD2,TGTGCCAGCAACGCGGGGACTAGCGCGTACAATGAGCAGTTCTTC,CASNAGTSAYNEQFF
TRBJ1-1,TRBV5-1,.,16,.,TGCGCCAGCAGCAACCCCCGGGGCCCTCGGGGGACTGAAGCTTTCTTT,CASSNPRGPRGTEAFF
TRBJ2-7,TRBV6-1,once,14,.,TGTGCCAGCAGTGTCCGACAGACACCCTACGAGCAGTACTTC,CASSVRQTPYEQYF
TRBJ2-7,TRBV5-6,.,11,.,TGTGCCAGCAGCTTGAGCAACGAGCAGTACTTC,CASSLSNEQYF
TRBJ1-4,TRBV19,.,13,.,TGTGCCAGTGGGGCCCCTTACCTGGAAAAACTGTTTTTT,CASGAPYLEKLFF
TRBJ2-5,TRBV9,.,15,TRBD2,TGTGCCAGCAGCGTAAGGACTAGCGCGACGGAGACCCAGTACTTC,CASSVRTSATETQYF
TRBJ1-5,TRBV5-1,once,15,TRBD1,TGCGCCAGCAGCTTGGTGACAGGGCCCGATCAGCCCCAGCATTTT,CASSLVTGPDQPQHF